This TCR beta chain derives from a study of OX40 agonist ivuxolimab in advanced cancers. Assay: immunoSEQ multiplex PCR; the TCRdb copy retains only in-frame clones and omits some. The table records about 22,000 clones, 70% to 90% of them present only once. The germline V gene has CDR1 LNHNV and CDR2 YYDKDF (reference sequence). CDR3 length: 17 residues. Trimming shortened V by 5 bases and J by 2 bases, and 22 bases separated the two germline ends. The receptor's source is an adult with an advanced solid tumor such as melanoma, head and neck, liver or kidney cancer. The chain couples TRBV15 to TRBJ2-7; perhaps TRBD1 as D (7 bases). The source material was CD4+ or CD8+ T cells sorted from blood, sampled in a trial of the OX40 agonist ivuxolimab. The CDR3 DNA is TGTGCCACCAGCCCGGGGGAGACAGGGAACGCTGCCTACGAGCAGTACTTC. Amino acid sequence: CATSPGETGNAAYEQYF.